The 4 T cell receptor beta chains below all came from one sample that was sequenced in a study of shared clonotypes between healthy human individuals. In the naive CD8 group, cells lacked CD45RO and were positively selected for CCR7, so terminally differentiated effector memory CD45RA+ cells were left out. Repertoires were generated with immunoSEQ multiplex PCR, while TCRdb's copy carries only in-frame clones and drops some. The repertoire holds almost 700,000 clones, with about 90% as singletons. Sample: naive CD8+ T cells sorted from blood. The receptors stem from a man between 25 and 39 years old in good health.

The rearrangement joins TRBV6-5 to TRBJ2-7; 7 bases align to TRBD2. J lost 5 bases, V lost 4 bases, and 5 bases had no gene match. The CDR3 extends over 13 amino acids. Per the germline V gene, CDR1 is MNHEY and CDR2 is SVGAGI. Here the CDR3 DNA reads TGTGCCAGCAGTTTATTCCGGGGGGACGAGCAGTACTTC. Protein product: CASSLFRGDEQYF.

The V and J genes are TRBV7-8 and TRBJ2-7; D may be TRBD2 (7 bases). Trimming stripped 5 bases from V and 0 bases from J, with 17 bases between. This CDR3 region has 16 residues. Germline V lookup: CDR1 SGHVS, CDR2 FQNEAQ. CDR3 nucleotides: TGTGCCAGCAGCACAAGCAGGGGAGGGAACTCCTACGAGCAGTACTTC. Its translation is CASSTSRGGNSYEQYF.

Points on this clone: Distinct nucleotide sequences in the sample also encode this CDR3. The J gene is TRBJ2-7, the V gene TRBV29-1; a weak D match, TRBD2 (6 bases). Germline CDR1 and CDR2: SQVTM and ANQGSEA. With 4 bases removed from V and 1 base from J, the gap between germline ends came to 8 bases. This CDR3 has 12 residues. The CDR3 loop reads CSVGGESYEQYF. CDR3 DNA sequence: TGCAGCGTTGGGGGGGAATCCTACGAGCAGTACTTC.

CDR3: CASSSPMDNNEQFF. The CDR3 DNA reads as TGTGCCAGCAGCTCCCCAATGGACAACAATGAGCAGTTCTTC. The chain recombines TRBV11-2 with TRBJ2-1; D is perhaps TRBD1 (5 bases). This CDR3 is built from 14 residues. Trimming took off 4 bases at V and 5 bases at J, with 12 bases between the two ends. CDR1 is SGHAT, CDR2 FQNNGV, per germline. The full variable domain, in which reference TRBV11-2 and TRBJ2-1 provide the parts outside the CDR3, is EAGVAQSPRYKIIEKRQSVAFWCNPISGHATLYWYQQILGQGPKLLIQFQNNGVVDDSQLPKDRFSAERLKGVDSTLKIQPAKLEDSAVYLCASSSPMDNNEQFFGPGTRLTVL.